These 29 T cell receptor beta chains originate from one sample sequenced in a study of T cell responses to AZD1222 COVID-19 vaccine. The protocol was immunoSEQ multiplex PCR, while the TCRdb copy is restricted to in-frame clones and leaves out a portion. The sample shows approximately 180,000 clones, over 85% of them seen only once. Here the sequenced sample was peripheral blood, taken 28 days after the second dose of the MenACWY control vaccine. These receptors all come from an adult who received the MenACWY meningococcal vaccine as a control.

The chain has TRBV11-2 and TRBJ1-6; D is unclear. Germline V gives CDR1 SGHAT, CDR2 FQNNGV. The CDR3 is made up of 13 amino acids. V gave up 0 bases and J gave up 9 bases, with 6 bases separating them. The CDR3 loop is CASSLEGGSPLHF. DNA of the CDR3: TGTGCCAGCAGCTTAGAAGGTGGTTCACCCCTCCACTTT.

The CDR3 reads CASSRGLLWQFF. As DNA, the CDR3 is TGTGCCAGCAGCCGCGGACTTCTTTGGCAGTTCTTC. The J gene is TRBJ2-1, the V gene TRBV12-3 or TRBV12-4, with D perhaps TRBD2 (5 bases). V gave up 6 bases and J gave up 12 bases, with 15 bases separating them. The CDR3 runs to 12 residues.

The V call is TRBV5-1, the J call TRBJ2-7, with TRBD2 identical over 12 bases. The CDR3 sequence is 14 residues long. Per germline, CDR1 SGHRS and CDR2 YFSETQ. With V trimmed by 4 bases and J by 4 bases, 3 bases remained unmatched. The CDR3 spells CASSLAGGPYEQYF. CDR3 nucleotide sequence: TGCGCCAGCAGCCTAGCGGGGGGGCCTTACGAGCAGTACTTC.

This chain uses TRBV6-5 with TRBJ2-1; 9 bases are a match to TRBD2. The CDR3 covers 16 residues. J lost 0 bases, V lost 3 bases, and 3 bases had no gene match. CDR1 MNHEY and CDR2 SVGAGI come from the germline V gene. CDR3 in amino acids: CASSYLAGSSYNEQFF. DNA of the CDR3: TGTGCCAGCAGTTATCTAGCGGGGTCCTCCTACAATGAGCAGTTCTTC.

The rearrangement uses TRBV7-9 and TRBJ1-4; 7 bases map to TRBD1. In germline, CDR1 is SEHNR, CDR2 FQNEAQ (reference sequence). Unmatched junction bases numbered 2, after V lost 6 bases and J lost 4 bases. This CDR3 is built from 13 residues. CDR3 residues: CASRTGFNEKLFF. The CDR3, as DNA: TGTGCCAGCAGGACAGGGTTTAATGAAAAACTGTTTTTT.

The rearrangement links TRBV30 to TRBJ2-1; D is perhaps TRBD2 (6 bases). Germline-derived CDR1 and CDR2 are GTSNPN and SVGIG (reference sequence). The CDR3 totals 14 residues. The ends were cut back, 3 bases at V and 3 bases at J, with 12 bases in the middle. The CDR3 DNA reads TGTGCCTGGAGCCCCGGGAGCAACTACAATGAGCAGTTCTTC. It yields the protein CAWSPGSNYNEQFF.

The chain joins TRBV5-6 to TRBJ1-1, with 8 bases matching TRBD1. This CDR3 is 17 amino acids long. J gave up 0 bases and V 1 base, and 8 bases lay outside the gene matches. Germline assignment: CDR1 SGHDT and CDR2 YYEEEE. CDR3 nucleotide sequence: TGTGCCAGCAGCTTGAGGGGGACAGGTGCCATGAACACTGAAGCTTTCTTT. Translation: CASSLRGTGAMNTEAFF.

The chain has TRBV4-3 and TRBJ2-5, with 8 bases that match TRBD2. This CDR3 has 18 residues. With V trimmed by 1 base and J by 3 bases, 13 bases remained unmatched. CDR1 and CDR2 from the germline V gene are LGHNA and YSLEER. The CDR3 spells CASSQGGVAGGIKETQYF. CDR3 DNA: TGCGCCAGCAGCCAAGGAGGTGTTGCGGGGGGTATCAAAGAGACCCAGTACTTC.

On this clone: Other nucleotide sequences in the sample specify the same CDR3. This chain joins TRBV7-2 and TRBJ2-5, with D tentatively TRBD1 or TRBD2 (6 bases each). Trimming pared 0 bases from V and 5 bases from J, leaving 10 bases between. In germline, CDR1 is SGHTA, CDR2 FQGNSA. This CDR3 is built from 14 residues. CDR3 bases: TGTGCCAGCAGCTTAGCCGGGGGCGGGGAGACCCAGTACTTC. Protein product: CASSLAGGGETQYF.

The chain links TRBV6-2 or TRBV6-3 to TRBJ2-7, with D maybe TRBD2 (6 bases). Germline V gene lookup returns CDR1 MNHEY and CDR2 SVGEGT. CDR3 size: 11 residues. Deletions cut 6 bases from V and 5 bases from J, with 8 bases between. The CDR3 reads CASSRLDEQYF. DNA of the CDR3: TGTGCCAGCAGCCGACTAGACGAGCAGTACTTC.

The rearrangement uses TRBV6-6 and TRBJ1-1; D unresolved. V dropped 4 bases and J dropped 8 bases, with 8 bases sitting between them. The CDR3 extends over 11 amino acids. Germline V CDR1 and CDR2: MNHNY, SVGAGI (reference sequence). The CDR3 DNA sequence: TGTGCCAGCAGTTTTACAGAGGAAGCTTTCTTT. Translated: CASSFTEEAFF.

The genes are TRBV4-1 and TRBJ1-2; no clear D. Germline-derived CDR1 and CDR2 are MGHRA and YSYEKL. Trimming took 0 bases from V and 2 from J, leaving 13 bases between them. The CDR3 spans 16 residues. The CDR3 DNA reads TGCGCCAGCAGCCAAGACGATTGGAGAAACAACTATGGCTACACCTTC. The encoded protein is CASSQDDWRNNYGYTF.

This sequence joins TRBV6-5 and TRBJ2-6; D remains unclear. The CDR3 runs to 13 residues. Between the trimmed V and J ends, which lost 10 bases and 2 bases, there was a span of 9 bases. CDR1 is MNHEY and CDR2 is SVGAGI in the germline V gene. The CDR3 DNA is TGTGCCACCAAACGTGCTGGGGCCAACGTCCTGACTTTC. Its translation: CATKRAGANVLTF.

CDR3 amino acids: CASSTGQGVTYEQYF. The DNA for the CDR3 is TGTGCCAGTAGTACGGGACAGGGGGTAACCTACGAGCAGTACTTC. The chain uses TRBV19 and TRBJ2-7; 11 nucleotides align to TRBD1. The V and J ends lost 4 bases and 2 bases, in that order; junction bases with no gene match: 4. The germline V gene encodes CDR1 LNHDA and CDR2 SQIVND (reference sequence). The CDR3 sequence is 15 residues long.

In regard to this clone: The conserved phenylalanine or tryptophan is not found at the CDR3 terminus, so this likely reflects a read error. The limits of the CDR3 on the DNA are not certain, so only TCRdb's listed CDR3 is given. V and J are TRBV6-5 and TRBJ1-5; the table's D call of TRBD1 was not tested on the DNA. Ends included, the CDR3 has 11 residues. CDR1 is MNHEY and CDR2 is SVGAGI in the germline V gene. The chain's CDR3 is CASSIQGARED.

V is TRBV18 and J is TRBJ1-6; 11 nucleotides line up with TRBD1. V was clipped by 3 bases and J by 8 bases; unmatched bases: 6. The CDR3 extends over 16 amino acids. Germline lookup yields CDR1 KGHSH and CDR2 LQKENI. The CDR3 DNA sequence: TGTGCCAGCTCACCCGCGGGACAGGGGGTGGATTCACCCCTCCACTTT. This encodes CASSPAGQGVDSPLHF.

The V call is TRBV2, the J call TRBJ1-3; no clear D. The CDR3 is 15 residues long. Looked up from germline, CDR1 is SNHLY and CDR2 is FYNNEI. The V and J ends lost 6 bases and 0 bases respectively, with 12 bases between them. This chain's CDR3 is CASSPDGISGNTIYF. CDR3 in DNA: TGTGCCAGCAGCCCGGACGGGATCTCTGGAAACACCATATATTTT.

This chain joins TRBV12-3 or TRBV12-4 and TRBJ1-3, with TRBD1 identical over 8 bases. The CDR3 consists of 13 residues. The V segment lost 6 bases and the J segment 4 bases; nucleotides outside the gene matches: 2. CDR3 DNA: TGTGCCAGCAGAAGGACAGGGGGAAACACCATATATTTT. Encoded protein: CASRRTGGNTIYF.

The V call is TRBV18, the J call TRBJ1-4; D not resolved. Germline CDR1 KGHSH, CDR2 LQKENI. CDR3 length: 13 residues. V lost 3 bases, J lost 0 bases, and 2 bases lay in between. The CDR3 region is CASSPATNEKLFF. The CDR3 nucleotides read TGTGCCAGCTCACCTGCAACTAATGAAAAACTGTTTTTT.

This chain uses TRBV30 with TRBJ2-7; 8 positions agree with TRBD2. Germline trimming cut 2 bases from V and 6 bases from J; bases unmatched to any gene: 12. There are 15 residues in the CDR3. Germline CDR1 reads GTSNPN; CDR2 reads SVGIG (reference sequence). In DNA form, the CDR3 reads TGTGCCTGGAGTTACGGGGGGGGCTATAATCTCGAGCAGTACTTC. It specifies CAWSYGGGYNLEQYF.

This sequence joins TRBV19 and TRBJ2-2; the D gene is possibly TRBD1 (6 bases). Germline V gives CDR1 LNHDA, CDR2 SQIVND (reference sequence). CDR3 length: 14 residues. The ends were cut back, 9 bases at V and 7 bases at J, with 18 bases in the middle. The CDR3 DNA reads as TGTGCCAGCAGGACAGTCTCAGGGATCGGGGAGCTGTTTTTT. Translating it yields CASRTVSGIGELFF.

The rearrangement uses TRBV18 and TRBJ1-4; no reliable D call. The CDR3 length is 13 residues. Deletions cut 3 bases from V and 0 bases from J, with 2 bases between. The V gene's germline CDR1 is KGHSH and CDR2 LQKENI. The CDR3 DNA is TGTGCCAGCTCACCCTCAACTAATGAAAAACTGTTTTTT. Residues: CASSPSTNEKLFF. The whole variable domain, filled in from reference TRBV18 and TRBJ1-4, reads NAGVMQNPRHLVRRRGQEARLRCSPMKGHSHVYWYRQLPEEGLKFMVYLQKENIIDESGMPKERFSAEFPKEGPSILRIQQVVRGDSAAYFCASSPSTNEKLFFGSGTQLSVL.

This clone was recorded only once. The rearrangement joins TRBV5-1 to TRBJ1-1; no definite D call. From germline, CDR1 is SGHRS and CDR2 YFSETQ. The CDR3 has 13 residues. V was cut by 8 bases and J by 7 bases, with 18 bases left in between. CDR3 DNA: TGCGCCAGTCTGGCCTTAGATGGACTTGAAGCTTTCTTT. Its protein is CASLALDGLEAFF.

The rearrangement links TRBV9 to TRBJ1-5, with 10 positions matching TRBD1. The V gene end was trimmed by 0 bases and the J gene end by 5 bases; junction bases not matched to a gene: 5. The CDR3 has 16 amino acids. Germline V lookup: CDR1 SGDLS, CDR2 YYNGEE. CDR3 region: CASSVAPTGGDQPQHF. The CDR3 coding sequence is TGTGCCAGCAGCGTAGCTCCGACAGGGGGCGATCAGCCCCAGCATTTT.

The chain employs TRBV21-1 and TRBJ1-2; the D call of TRBD1 is as the table states it, not checked on the DNA. TRBV21-1 is marked as a pseudogene. This CDR3 contains 13 residues. CDR3 sequence reads: CASSKSPGERATF. CDR3 in DNA: TGTGCCAGCAGCAAAAGTCCAGGGGAGAGGGCCACCTTC.

This clone was seen only a few times. The rearrangement uses TRBV4-2 and TRBJ2-3; tentatively, D is TRBD2 (6 bases). The CDR3 extends over 16 amino acids. V was shortened by 3 bases and J by 1 base, with 14 bases between the two germline ends. Germline V gives CDR1 LGHNA, CDR2 YNFKEQ. The CDR3 DNA is TGTGCCAGCAGCCATAGATGGGGGGACGGCACAGATACGCAGTATTTT. It codes for CASSHRWGDGTDTQYF.

CDR3 residues: CASSVRTRFTEAFF. CDR3 DNA sequence: TGTGCCAGCAGTGTACGGACCCGGTTTACTGAAGCTTTCTTT. The gene calls are TRBV28 and TRBJ1-1; D ambiguous. V lost 5 bases to trimming and J lost 5 bases, with 15 bases between them. Germline values: CDR1 MDHEN, CDR2 SYDVKM. The CDR3 is 14 residues long. Using reference TRBV28 and TRBJ1-1 for the parts outside the CDR3, the full variable domain is DVKVTQSSRYLVKRTGEKVFLECVQDMDHENMFWYRQDPGLGLRLIYFSYDVKMKEKGDIPEGYSVSREKKERFSLILESASTNQTSMYLCASSVRTRFTEAFFGQGTRLTVV.

A note on this clone: Germline and junction disagree at one end, which may indicate a read error. The chain uses TRBV6-6 and TRBJ1-2, with D unresolved. Germline assignment: CDR1 MNHNY and CDR2 SVGAGI (reference sequence). This CDR3 is built from 12 residues. The CDR3 here is CASSYSREWPRF. The CDR3 DNA reads as TGTGCCAGCAGTTACTCGAGAGAGTGGCCACGCTTC.

The chain links TRBV28 to TRBJ1-1; D is undetermined. The length of the CDR3 is 16 residues. The V gene lost 2 bases and the J gene lost 1 base, with 14 bases spanning the gap. The V gene's germline CDR1 is MDHEN and CDR2 SYDVKM. As DNA, the CDR3 is TGTGCCAGCAGTTTAGCGTCCCTGGCAGCGAACACTGAAGCTTTCTTT. Translated, it gives CASSLASLAANTEAFF.